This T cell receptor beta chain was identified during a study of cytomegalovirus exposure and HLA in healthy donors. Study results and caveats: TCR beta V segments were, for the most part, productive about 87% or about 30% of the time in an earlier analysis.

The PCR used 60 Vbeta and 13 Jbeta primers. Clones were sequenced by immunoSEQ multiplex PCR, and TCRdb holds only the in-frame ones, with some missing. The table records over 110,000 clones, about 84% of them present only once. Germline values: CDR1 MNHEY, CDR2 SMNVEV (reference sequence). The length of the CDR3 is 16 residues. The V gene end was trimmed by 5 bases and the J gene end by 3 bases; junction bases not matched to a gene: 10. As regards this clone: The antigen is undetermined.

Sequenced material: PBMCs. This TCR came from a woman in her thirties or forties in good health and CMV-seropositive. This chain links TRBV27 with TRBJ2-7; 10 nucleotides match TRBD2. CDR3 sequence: CASSLGLAESHYEQYF. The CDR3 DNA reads TGTGCCAGCAGTCTAGGACTAGCGGAGTCGCACTACGAGCAGTACTTC.